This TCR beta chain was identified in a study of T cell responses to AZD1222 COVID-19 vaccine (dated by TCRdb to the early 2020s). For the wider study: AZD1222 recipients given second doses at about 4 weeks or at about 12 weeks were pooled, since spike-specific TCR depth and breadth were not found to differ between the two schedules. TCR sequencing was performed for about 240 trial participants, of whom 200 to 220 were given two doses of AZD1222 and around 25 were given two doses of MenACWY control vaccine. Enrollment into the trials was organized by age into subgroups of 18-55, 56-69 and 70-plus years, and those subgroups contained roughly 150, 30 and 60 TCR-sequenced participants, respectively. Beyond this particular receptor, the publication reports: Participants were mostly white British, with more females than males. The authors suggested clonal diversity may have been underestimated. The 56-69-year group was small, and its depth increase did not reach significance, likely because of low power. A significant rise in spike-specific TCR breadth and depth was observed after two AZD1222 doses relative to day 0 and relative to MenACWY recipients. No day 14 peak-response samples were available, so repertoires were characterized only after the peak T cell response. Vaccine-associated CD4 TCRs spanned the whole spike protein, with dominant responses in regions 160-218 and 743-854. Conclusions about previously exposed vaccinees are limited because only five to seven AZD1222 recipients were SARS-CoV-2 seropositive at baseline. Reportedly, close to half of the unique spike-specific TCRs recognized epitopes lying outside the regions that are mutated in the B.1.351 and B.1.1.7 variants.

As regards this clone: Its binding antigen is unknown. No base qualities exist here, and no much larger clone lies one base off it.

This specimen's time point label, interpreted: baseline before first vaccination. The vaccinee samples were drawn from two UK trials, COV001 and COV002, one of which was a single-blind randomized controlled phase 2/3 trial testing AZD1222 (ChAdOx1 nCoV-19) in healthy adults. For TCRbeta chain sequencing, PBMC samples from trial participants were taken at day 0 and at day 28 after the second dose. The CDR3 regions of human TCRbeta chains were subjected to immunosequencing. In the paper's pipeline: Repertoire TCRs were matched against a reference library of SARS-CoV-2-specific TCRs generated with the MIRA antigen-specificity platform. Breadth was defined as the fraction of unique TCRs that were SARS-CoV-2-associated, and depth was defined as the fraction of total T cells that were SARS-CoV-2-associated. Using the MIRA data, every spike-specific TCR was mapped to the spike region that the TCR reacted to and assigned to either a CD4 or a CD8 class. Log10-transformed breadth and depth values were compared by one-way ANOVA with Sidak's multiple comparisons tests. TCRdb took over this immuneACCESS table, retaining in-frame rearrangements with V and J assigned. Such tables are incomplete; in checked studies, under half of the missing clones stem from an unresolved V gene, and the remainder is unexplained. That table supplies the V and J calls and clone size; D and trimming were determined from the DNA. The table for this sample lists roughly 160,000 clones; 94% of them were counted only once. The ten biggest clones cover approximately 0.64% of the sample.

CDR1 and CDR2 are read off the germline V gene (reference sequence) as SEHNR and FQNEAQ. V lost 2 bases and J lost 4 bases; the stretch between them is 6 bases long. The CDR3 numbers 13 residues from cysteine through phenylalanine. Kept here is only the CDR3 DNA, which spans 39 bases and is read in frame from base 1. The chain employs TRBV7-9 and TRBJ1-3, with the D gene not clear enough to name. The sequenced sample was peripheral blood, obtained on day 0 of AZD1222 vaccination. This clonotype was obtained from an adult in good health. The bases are TGTGCCAGCAGCTTACAGCTCGGAAACACCATATATTTT. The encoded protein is CASSLQLGNTIYF.